This T cell receptor (beta chain) came from a study of T cell responses to AZD1222 COVID-19 vaccine. Study information: Second-dose intervals of approximately 4 or approximately 12 weeks were pooled.

The CDR3 extends over 15 amino acids. Per the germline V gene, CDR1 is ENHRY and CDR2 is SYGVKD. Study observations and caveats: Dominant CD4 TCR responses targeted spike regions 160-218 and 743-854.

To note about this clone: The antigen is undetermined.

TCRdb keeps only in-frame clones here, not all; method: immunoSEQ multiplex PCR. The table has over 95,000 clones, roughly nine tenths seen once; the top ten hold less than 3%. The chain recombines TRBV10-3 with TRBJ2-3, with D possibly TRBD2 on 6 matching bases. The clonotype originates from an adult in good health. Sample: peripheral blood, taken on day 0 of AZD1222 vaccination. CDR3 bases: TGTGCAACAGGCGGGGTTTCGGCCGGAACAGATACGCAGTATTTT. Amino acid sequence: CATGGVSAGTDTQYF.